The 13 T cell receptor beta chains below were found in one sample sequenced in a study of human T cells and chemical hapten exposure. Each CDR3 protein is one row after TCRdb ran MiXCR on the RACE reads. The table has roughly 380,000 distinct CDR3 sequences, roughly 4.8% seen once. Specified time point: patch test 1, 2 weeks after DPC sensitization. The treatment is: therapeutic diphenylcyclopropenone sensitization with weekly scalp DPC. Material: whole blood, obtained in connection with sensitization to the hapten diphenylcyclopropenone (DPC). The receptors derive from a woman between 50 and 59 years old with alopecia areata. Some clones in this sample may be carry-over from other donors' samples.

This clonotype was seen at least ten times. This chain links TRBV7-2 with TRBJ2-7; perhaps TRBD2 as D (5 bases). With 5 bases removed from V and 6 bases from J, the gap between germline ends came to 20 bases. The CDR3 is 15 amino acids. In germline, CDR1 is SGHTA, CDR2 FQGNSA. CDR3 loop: CASSPARTSYGEQYF. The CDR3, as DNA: TGTGCCAGCAGCCCCGCCCGCACTAGTTACGGCGAGCAGTACTTC.

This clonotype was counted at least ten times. As DNA, the CDR3 is TGTGCCAGCAGCCAAGACGGAAATTCACCCCTCCACTTT. Translating it yields CASSQDGNSPLHF. This chain links TRBV3-1 with TRBJ1-6; D is unclear. Trimming stripped 0 bases from V and 7 bases from J, with 4 bases between. This CDR3 comprises 13 residues. CDR1 LGHDT and CDR2 YNNKEL come from the germline V gene (reference sequence).

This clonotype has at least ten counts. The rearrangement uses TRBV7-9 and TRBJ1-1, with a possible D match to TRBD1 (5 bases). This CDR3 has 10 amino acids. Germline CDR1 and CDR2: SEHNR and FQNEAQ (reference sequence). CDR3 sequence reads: CAVGGTEAFF. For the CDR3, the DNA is TGTGCTGTCGGGGGCACTGAAGCTTTCTTT.

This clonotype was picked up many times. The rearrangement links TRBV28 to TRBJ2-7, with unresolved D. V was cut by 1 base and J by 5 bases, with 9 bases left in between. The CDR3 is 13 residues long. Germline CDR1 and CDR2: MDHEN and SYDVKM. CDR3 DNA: TGTGCCAGCAGTTTATCCCCCGCCCACGAGCAGTACTTC. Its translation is CASSLSPAHEQYF.

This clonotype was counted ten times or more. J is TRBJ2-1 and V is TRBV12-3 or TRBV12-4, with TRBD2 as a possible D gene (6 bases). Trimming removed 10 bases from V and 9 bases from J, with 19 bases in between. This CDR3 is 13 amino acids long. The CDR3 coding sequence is TGTGCCAACGGCGGGTCCCCGGAGGGTGAGCAGTTCTTC. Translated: CANGGSPEGEQFF.

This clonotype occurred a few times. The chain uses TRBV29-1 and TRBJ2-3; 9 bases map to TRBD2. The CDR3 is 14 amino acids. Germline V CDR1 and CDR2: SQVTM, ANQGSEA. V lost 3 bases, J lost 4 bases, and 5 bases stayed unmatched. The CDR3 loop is CSVDSGSGADTQYF. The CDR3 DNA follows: TGCAGCGTTGATAGCGGGAGCGGCGCAGATACGCAGTATTTT.

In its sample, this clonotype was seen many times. The CDR3 loop is CSIPGGGGYTF. The DNA for the CDR3 is TGCAGCATACCAGGGGGTGGCGGCTACACCTTC. The rearrangement joins TRBV29-1 to TRBJ1-2; 7 bases match TRBD1. The CDR3 length is 11 residues. Germline CDR1 reads SQVTM; CDR2 reads ANQGSEA. J gave up 8 bases and V 8 bases, and 8 bases lay outside the gene matches.

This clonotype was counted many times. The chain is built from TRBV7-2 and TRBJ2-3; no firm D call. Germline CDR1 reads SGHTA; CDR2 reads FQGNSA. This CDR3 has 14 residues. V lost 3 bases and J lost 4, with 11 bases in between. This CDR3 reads CASSFPSQADTQYF. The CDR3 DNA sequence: TGTGCCAGCAGCTTTCCTTCCCAGGCAGATACGCAGTATTTT.

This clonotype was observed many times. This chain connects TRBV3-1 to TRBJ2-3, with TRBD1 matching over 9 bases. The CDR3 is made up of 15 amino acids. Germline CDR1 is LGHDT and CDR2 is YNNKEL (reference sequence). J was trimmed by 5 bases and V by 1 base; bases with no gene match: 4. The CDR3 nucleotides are TGTGCCAGCAGCCAAGCGGGACAGGGAGGAGATACGCAGTATTTT. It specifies CASSQAGQGGDTQYF.

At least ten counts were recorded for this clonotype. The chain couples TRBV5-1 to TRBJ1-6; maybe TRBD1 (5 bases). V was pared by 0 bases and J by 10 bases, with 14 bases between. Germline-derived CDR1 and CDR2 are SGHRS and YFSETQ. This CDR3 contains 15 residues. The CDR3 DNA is TGCGCCAGCAGCTTGGAGGAGGGGAGCGGGTCACCCCTCCACTTT. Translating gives CASSLEEGSGSPLHF.

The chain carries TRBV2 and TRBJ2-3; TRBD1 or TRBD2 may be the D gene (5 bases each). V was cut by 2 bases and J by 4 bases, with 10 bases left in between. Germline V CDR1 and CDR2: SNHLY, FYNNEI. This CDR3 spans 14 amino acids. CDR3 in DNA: TGTGCCAGCAGTGAACCGGGGCAGCCAGATACGCAGTATTTT. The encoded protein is CASSEPGQPDTQYF.

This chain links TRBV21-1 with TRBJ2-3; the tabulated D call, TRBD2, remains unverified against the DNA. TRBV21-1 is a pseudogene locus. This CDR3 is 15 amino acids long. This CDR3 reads CASPQEAGVGDTQYF. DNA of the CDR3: TGTGCCAGCCCACAGGAGGCGGGAGTTGGAGATACGCAGTATTTT.

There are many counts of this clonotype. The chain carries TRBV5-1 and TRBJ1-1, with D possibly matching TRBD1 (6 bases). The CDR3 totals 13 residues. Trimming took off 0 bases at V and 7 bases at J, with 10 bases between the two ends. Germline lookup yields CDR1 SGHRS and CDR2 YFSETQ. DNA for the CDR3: TGCGCCAGCAGCTTGGCAGGGGCGATTGAAGCTTTCTTT. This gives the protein CASSLAGAIEAFF.